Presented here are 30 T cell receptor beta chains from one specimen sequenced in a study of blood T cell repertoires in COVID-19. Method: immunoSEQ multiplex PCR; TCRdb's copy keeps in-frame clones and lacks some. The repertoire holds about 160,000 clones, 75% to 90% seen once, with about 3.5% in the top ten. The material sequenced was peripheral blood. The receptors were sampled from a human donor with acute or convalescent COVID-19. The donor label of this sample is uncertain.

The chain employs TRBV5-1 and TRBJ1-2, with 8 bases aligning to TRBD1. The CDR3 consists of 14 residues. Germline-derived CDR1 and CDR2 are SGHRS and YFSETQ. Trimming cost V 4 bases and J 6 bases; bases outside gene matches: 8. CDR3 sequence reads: CASSPNRGRDGYTF. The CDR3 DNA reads TGCGCCAGCAGCCCGAACAGGGGGAGGGATGGCTACACCTTC. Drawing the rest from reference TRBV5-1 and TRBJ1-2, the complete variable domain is KAGVTQTPRYLIKTRGQQVTLSCSPISGHRSVSWYQQTPGQGLQFLFEYFSETQRNKGNFPGRFSGRQFSNSRSEMNVSTLELGDSALYLCASSPNRGRDGYTFGSGTRLTVV.

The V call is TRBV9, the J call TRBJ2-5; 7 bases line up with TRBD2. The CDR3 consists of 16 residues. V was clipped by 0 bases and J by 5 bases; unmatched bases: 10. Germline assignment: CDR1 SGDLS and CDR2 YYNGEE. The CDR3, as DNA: TGTGCCAGCAGCGTAGATGACGGGACTATTCCTGAGACCCAGTACTTC. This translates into CASSVDDGTIPETQYF.

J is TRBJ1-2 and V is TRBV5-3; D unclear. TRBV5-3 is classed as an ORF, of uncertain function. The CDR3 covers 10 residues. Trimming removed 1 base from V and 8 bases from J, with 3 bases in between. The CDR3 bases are TGTGCCAGAAGCTTGAGCGGCTACACCTTC. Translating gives CARSLSGYTF.

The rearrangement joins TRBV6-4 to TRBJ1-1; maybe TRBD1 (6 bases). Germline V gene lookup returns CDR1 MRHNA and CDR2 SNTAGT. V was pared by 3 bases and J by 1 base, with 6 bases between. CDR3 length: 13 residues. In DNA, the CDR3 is TGTGCCAGCAGTGAGACAGGGAACACTGAAGCTTTCTTT. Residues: CASSETGNTEAFF.

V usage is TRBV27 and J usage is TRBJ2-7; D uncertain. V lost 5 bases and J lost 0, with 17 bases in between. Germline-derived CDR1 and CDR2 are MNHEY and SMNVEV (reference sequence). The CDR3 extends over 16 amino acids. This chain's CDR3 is CASSPGIYYLSYEQYF. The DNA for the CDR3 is TGTGCCAGCAGTCCCGGTATTTACTACCTCTCCTACGAGCAGTACTTC.

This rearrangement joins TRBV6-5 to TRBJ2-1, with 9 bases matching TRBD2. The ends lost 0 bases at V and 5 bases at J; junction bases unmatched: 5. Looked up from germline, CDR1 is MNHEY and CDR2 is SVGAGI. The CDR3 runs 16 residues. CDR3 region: CASSYSSASGNNEQFF. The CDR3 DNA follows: TGTGCCAGCAGTTACTCGTCCGCTAGCGGGAACAATGAGCAGTTCTTC.

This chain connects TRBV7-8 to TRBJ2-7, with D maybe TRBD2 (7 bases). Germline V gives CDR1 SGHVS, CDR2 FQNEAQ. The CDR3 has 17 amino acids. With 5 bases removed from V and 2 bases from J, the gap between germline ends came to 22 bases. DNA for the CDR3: TGTGCCAGCAGCGGGGGGCTAGATCGCAGCGGGGCCTACGAGCAGTACTTC. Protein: CASSGGLDRSGAYEQYF. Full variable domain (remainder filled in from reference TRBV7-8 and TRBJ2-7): GAGVSQSPRYKVAKRGQDVALRCDPISGHVSLFWYQQALGQGPEFLTYFQNEAQLDKSGLPSDRFFAERPEGSVSTLKIQRTQQEDSAVYLCASSGGLDRSGAYEQYFGPGTRLTVT.

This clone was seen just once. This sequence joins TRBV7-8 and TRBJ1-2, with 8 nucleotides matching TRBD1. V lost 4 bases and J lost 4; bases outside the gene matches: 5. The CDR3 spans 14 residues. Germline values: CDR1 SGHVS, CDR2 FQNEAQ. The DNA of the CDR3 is TGTGCCAGCAGCTCTACCGACAGGGGCTATGGCTACACCTTC. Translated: CASSSTDRGYGYTF.

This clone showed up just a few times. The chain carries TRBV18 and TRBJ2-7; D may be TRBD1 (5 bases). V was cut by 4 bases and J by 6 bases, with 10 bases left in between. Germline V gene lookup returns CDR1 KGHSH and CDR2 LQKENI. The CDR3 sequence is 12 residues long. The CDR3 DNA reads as TGTGCCAGCTCACTACAGGCCAGCGAGCAGTACTTC. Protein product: CASSLQASEQYF.

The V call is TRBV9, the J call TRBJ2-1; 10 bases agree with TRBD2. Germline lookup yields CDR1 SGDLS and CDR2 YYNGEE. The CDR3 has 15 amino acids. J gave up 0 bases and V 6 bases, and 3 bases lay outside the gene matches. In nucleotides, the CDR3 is TGTGCCAGCAATAGCGGGGGGTCCTCCTACAATGAGCAGTTCTTC. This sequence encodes CASNSGGSSYNEQFF.

In DNA form, the CDR3 reads TGTGCCACCAGTGATAATCGGGTCCATGAGCAGTTCTTC. This codes for CATSDNRVHEQFF. This chain uses TRBV24-1 with TRBJ2-1; D ambiguous. CDR1 is KGHDR, CDR2 SFDVKD, per germline. V was clipped by 3 bases and J by 8 bases, with 10 bases between them. This CDR3 is 13 amino acids long.

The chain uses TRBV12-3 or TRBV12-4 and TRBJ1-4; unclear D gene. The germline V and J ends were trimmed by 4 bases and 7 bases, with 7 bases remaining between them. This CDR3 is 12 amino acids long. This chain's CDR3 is CASSWGGEKLFF. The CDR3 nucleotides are TGTGCCAGCAGTTGGGGAGGTGAAAAACTGTTTTTT.

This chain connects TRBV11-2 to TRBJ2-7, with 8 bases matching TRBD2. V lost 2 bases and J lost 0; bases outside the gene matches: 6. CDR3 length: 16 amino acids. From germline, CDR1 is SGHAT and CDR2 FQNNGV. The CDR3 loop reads CASSLIQRGPSYEQYF. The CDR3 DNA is TGTGCCAGCAGCTTAATCCAGCGGGGGCCCTCCTACGAGCAGTACTTC.

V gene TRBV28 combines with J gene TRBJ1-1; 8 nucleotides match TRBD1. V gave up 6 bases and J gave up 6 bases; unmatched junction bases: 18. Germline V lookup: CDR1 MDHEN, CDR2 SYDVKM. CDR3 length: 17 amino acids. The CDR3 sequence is CASRLPPNRGAYAEAFF. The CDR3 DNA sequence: TGTGCCAGCAGGTTACCTCCAAACAGGGGGGCGTATGCTGAAGCTTTCTTT.

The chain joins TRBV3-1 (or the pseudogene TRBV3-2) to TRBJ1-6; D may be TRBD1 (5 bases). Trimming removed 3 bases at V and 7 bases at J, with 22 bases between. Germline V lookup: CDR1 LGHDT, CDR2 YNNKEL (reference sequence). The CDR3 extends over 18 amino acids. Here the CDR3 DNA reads TGTGCCAGCAGCCAGAGGTCCGCGGGTTGGGACTCCAATTCACCCCTCCACTTT. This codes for CASSQRSAGWDSNSPLHF.

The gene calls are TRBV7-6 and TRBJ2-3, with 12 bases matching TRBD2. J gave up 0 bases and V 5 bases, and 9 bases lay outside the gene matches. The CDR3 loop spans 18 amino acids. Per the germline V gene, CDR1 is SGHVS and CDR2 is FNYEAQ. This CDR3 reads CASSHRIGTSGSTDTQYF. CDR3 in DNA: TGTGCCAGCAGCCACAGAATCGGGACTAGCGGGAGCACAGATACGCAGTATTTT.

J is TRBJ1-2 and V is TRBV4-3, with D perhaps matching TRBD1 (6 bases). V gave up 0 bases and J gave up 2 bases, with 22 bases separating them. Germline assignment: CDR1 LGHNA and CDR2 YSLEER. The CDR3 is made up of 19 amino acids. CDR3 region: CASSQDSGTLQKKNYGYTF. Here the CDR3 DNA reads TGCGCCAGCAGCCAAGATTCCGGGACACTTCAGAAAAAAAACTATGGCTACACCTTC.

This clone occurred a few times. The CDR3 DNA sequence: TGTGCCAGCTCACCCGAGGGGGGGGCCATAGATGAGCAGTTCTTC. This codes for CASSPEGGAIDEQFF. The chain couples TRBV25-1 to TRBJ2-1, with D possibly TRBD2 on 7 matching bases. In germline, CDR1 is MGHDK, CDR2 SYGVNS. V dropped 8 bases and J dropped 8 bases, with 22 bases sitting between them. This CDR3 region has 15 residues.

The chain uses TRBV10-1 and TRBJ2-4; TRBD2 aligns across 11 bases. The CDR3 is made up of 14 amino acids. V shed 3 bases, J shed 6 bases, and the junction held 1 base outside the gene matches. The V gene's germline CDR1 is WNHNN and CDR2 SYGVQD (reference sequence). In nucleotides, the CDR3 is TGCGCCAGCAGTGAAGGGACTAGCGGAAACATTCAGTACTTC. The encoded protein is CASSEGTSGNIQYF.

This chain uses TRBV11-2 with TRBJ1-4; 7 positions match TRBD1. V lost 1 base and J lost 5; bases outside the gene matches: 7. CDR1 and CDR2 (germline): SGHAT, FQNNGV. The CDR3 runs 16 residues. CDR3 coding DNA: TGTGCCAGCAGCTTAGTTAGGGACAGAACAAATGAAAAACTGTTTTTT. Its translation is CASSLVRDRTNEKLFF.

The CDR3 DNA is TGTGCCACCAGCAGATACAGGGGCGACACCGGGGAGCTGTTTTTT. Protein: CATSRYRGDTGELFF. The chain uses TRBV15 and TRBJ2-2; TRBD1 agrees at 7 bases. The CDR3 has 15 residues. The V segment lost 2 bases and the J segment 3 bases; nucleotides outside the gene matches: 3. The V gene's germline CDR1 is LNHNV and CDR2 YYDKDF (reference sequence).

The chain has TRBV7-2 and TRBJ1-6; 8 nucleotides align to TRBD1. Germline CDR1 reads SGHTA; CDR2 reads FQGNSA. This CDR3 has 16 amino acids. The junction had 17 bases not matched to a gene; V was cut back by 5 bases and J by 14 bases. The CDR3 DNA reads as TGTGCCAGCAGCCCGAGGACAGGGCCAAACGGGATGTCCCTCCACTTT. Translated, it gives CASSPRTGPNGMSLHF.

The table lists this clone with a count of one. This chain's CDR3 is CASGLEGAQFF. The DNA for the CDR3 is TGTGCTAGTGGTTTGGAGGGGGCGCAATTCTTC. The gene calls are TRBV12-5 and TRBJ2-1; 7 bases are a match to TRBD1. This CDR3 contains 11 residues. The trim removed 1 base at V and 16 bases at J, leaving 4 bases unmatched. Germline V CDR1 and CDR2: LGHNT, FRNRAP.

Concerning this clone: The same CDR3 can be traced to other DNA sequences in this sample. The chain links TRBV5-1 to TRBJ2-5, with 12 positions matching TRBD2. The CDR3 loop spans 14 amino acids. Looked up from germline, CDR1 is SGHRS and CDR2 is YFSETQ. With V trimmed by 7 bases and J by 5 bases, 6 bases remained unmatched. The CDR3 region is CASGRLAGGETQYF. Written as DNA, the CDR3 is TGCGCCAGCGGGCGGCTAGCGGGGGGGGAGACCCAGTACTTC.

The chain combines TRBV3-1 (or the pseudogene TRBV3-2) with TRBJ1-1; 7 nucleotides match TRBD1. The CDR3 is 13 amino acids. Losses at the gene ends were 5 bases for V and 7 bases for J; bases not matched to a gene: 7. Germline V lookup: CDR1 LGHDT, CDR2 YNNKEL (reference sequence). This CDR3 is CASSFRQGGEAFF. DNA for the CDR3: TGTGCCAGCAGCTTTAGACAGGGTGGTGAAGCTTTCTTT.

The CDR3 is CASSLSGGNSPLHF. DNA of the CDR3: TGTGCCAGCAGCTTATCCGGGGGGAATTCACCCCTCCACTTT. The chain has TRBV5-4 and TRBJ1-6; D is possibly TRBD1 (5 bases). Germline CDR1 and CDR2: SGHNT and YYREEE (reference sequence). This CDR3 spans 14 amino acids. The V and J ends lost 2 bases and 7 bases respectively, with 10 bases between them.

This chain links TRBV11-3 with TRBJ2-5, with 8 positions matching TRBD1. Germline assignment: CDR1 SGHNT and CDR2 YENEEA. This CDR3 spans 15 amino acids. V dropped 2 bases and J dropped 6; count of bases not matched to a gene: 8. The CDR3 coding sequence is TGTGCCAGCAGCTTAAGTGCAGGGGGCGTTCAGACCCAGTACTTC. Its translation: CASSLSAGGVQTQYF.

This CDR3 is CASSLGQGYGYTF. CDR3 DNA sequence: TGTGCCAGCAGCCTGGGACAGGGTTACGGCTACACCTTC. The chain is built from TRBV28 and TRBJ1-2; 9 nucleotides align to TRBD1. V gave up 6 bases and J gave up 8 bases; unmatched junction bases: 7. CDR1 and CDR2 (germline): MDHEN, SYDVKM. The CDR3 consists of 13 residues.

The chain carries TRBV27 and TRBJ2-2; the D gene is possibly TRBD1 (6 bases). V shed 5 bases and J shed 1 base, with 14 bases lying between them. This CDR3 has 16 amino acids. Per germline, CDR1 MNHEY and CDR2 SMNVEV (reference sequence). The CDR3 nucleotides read TGTGCCAGCAGTGTAAGAGGGGGTGTGAACACCGGGGAGCTGTTTTTT. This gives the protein CASSVRGGVNTGELFF.

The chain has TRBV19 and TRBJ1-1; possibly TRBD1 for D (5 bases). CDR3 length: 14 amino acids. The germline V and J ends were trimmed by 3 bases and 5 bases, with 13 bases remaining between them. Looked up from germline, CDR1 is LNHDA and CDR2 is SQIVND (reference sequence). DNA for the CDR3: TGTGCCAGTAGTATTACTGACAGCGCTACTGAAGCTTTCTTT. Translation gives CASSITDSATEAFF. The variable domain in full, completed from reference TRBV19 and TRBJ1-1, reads DGGITQSPKYLFRKEGQNVTLSCEQNLNHDAMYWYRQDPGQGLRLIYYSQIVNDFQKGDIAEGYSVSREKKESFPLTVTSAQKNPTAFYLCASSITDSATEAFFGQGTRLTVV.